The following is a T cell receptor beta chain sequence with its context. The target antigen is unknown. These data come from a study of T-cell reconstitution after alpha-beta-depleted transplantation in children. General study findings and limits: Newly produced T cells mostly provided counts and TCRbeta diversity after one year, as hyperexpanded clones declined. In patients about two months after transplant, alpha-beta T cells reportedly arose from several hundred expanded graft clones.

Researchers prepared the TCRbeta library using unique molecular identifiers, the study reports. MiXCR was run by TCRdb on the PCR reads, yielding one entry per CDR3 protein. Counted here are hundreds of thousands of distinct CDR3 sequences, over 10% occurring once; the ten biggest clones make up 2.2%. From germline, CDR1 is ENHRY and CDR2 SYGVKD. CDR3 length equals 15 residues. The V and J ends lost 10 bases and 7 bases respectively, with 23 bases between them. The sequences come from PBMCs, mostly from graft donor cells, collected 360 days after TCRalphabeta/CD19-depleted stem cell transplant. This clonotype was obtained from a male patient between 5 and 17 years old who had a stem cell transplant for acute myeloid leukemia, so the T cells may come from the graft donor. The gene calls are TRBV10-3 and TRBJ1-5, with D perhaps matching TRBD1 (5 bases). The CDR3 loop is CATPLTGGKGQPQHF. The CDR3 region has the DNA TGTGCCACCCCTCTCACGGGGGGAAAAGGCCAGCCCCAGCATTTT.